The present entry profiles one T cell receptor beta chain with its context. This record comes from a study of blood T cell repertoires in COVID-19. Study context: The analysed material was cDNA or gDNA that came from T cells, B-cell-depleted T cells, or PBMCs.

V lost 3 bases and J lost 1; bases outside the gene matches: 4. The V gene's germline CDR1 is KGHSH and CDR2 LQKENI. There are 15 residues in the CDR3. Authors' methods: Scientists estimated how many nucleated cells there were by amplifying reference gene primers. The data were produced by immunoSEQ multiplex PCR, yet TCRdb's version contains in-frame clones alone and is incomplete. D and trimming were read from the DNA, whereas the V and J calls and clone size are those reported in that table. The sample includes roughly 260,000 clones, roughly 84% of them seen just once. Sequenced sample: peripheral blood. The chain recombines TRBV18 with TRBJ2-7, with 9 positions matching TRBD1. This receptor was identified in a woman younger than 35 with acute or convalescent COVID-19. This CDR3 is CASSPWTGESYEQYF. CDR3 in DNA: TGTGCCAGCTCACCTTGGACAGGGGAGTCCTACGAGCAGTACTTC.